This is a list of T cell receptor beta chains from one sample in a study of spatial heterogeneity in lung cancer. TCRdb passed the 5' RACE reads through MiXCR, listing each CDR3 protein once. The sample lists about 20,000 distinct CDR3 sequences, about 7.5% occurring once. Specimen: lung tumor tissue, collected at surgery. The source is a male donor with early-stage non-small cell lung cancer. CDR3s leave out the opening cysteine and the closing phenylalanine or tryptophan.

j_call v_call cdr3_aa
TRBJ1-5 TRBV30 AWSSLGAASNQPQH
TRBJ2-3 TRBV6-2/TRBV6-3 ASSYSIETSGMSSTDTQY
TRBJ1-4 TRBV28 ASRGPTGNEKLF
TRBJ1-5 TRBV4-3 ASSGQRNQPQH
TRBJ2-7 TRBV7-2 ASSFIRARPTYEQY
TRBJ1-5 TRBV14 ASSQDPSPGRVCQPQH
TRBJ2-3 TRBV4-3 ASSQGSRAPSSTDTQY
TRBJ2-1 TRBV6-1 ASRFGPDNEQF
TRBJ1-1 TRBV23-1 ASSPSGTENTEAF
TRBJ1-2 TRBV7-6 ASSLTPGQGGYGYT
TRBJ1-1 TRBV24-1 ATSDLQVGTEAF
TRBJ1-3 TRBV4-2 ASSQDHTGYSGNTIY
TRBJ2-5 TRBV12-3/TRBV12-4 ASSPREGGRETQY
TRBJ1-1 TRBV28 ASILAVGGEAF
TRBJ1-6 TRBV6-5 ASSYSIYLNSPLH
TRBJ2-1 TRBV24-1 ATSVGQVTGEQF
TRBJ1-5 TRBV20-1 SARETRPNQPQH
TRBJ1-3 TRBV13 ASSLYSQVSGNTIY
TRBJ1-4 TRBV7-2 ASSLGGPGEKLF
TRBJ2-3 TRBV11-2 ASSLTGLITDTQY
TRBJ2-7 TRBV7-2 ASSTRSGQQY
TRBJ1-5 TRBV28 ASTGVTPNQPQH
TRBJ1-4 TRBV4-2 ASSLTTGNEKLF
TRBJ2-6 TRBV4-3 ASSQGNRGTGANVLT
TRBJ1-2 TRBV12-3/TRBV12-4 ASRRTGNNYGYT
TRBJ1-6 TRBV11-1 ASSLRGQYNSPLH
TRBJ2-2 TRBV10-3 AIRRSDTGELF
TRBJ2-6 TRBV7-2 ASSLNGANVLT
TRBJ2-3 TRBV7-6 ASSLKDTQY